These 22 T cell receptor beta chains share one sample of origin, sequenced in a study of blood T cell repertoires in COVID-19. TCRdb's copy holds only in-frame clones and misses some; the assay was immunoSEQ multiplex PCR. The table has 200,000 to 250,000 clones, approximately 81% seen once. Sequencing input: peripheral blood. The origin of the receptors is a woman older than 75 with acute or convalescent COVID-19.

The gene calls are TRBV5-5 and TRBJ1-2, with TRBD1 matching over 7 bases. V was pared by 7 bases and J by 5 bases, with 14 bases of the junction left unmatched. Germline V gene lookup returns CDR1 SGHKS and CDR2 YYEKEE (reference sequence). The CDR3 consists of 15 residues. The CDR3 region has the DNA TGTGCCAGCGCGGCCCTGAGGGACAGATCTTATGGCTACACCTTC. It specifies CASAALRDRSYGYTF. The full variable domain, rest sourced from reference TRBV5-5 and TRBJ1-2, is DAGVTQSPTHLIKTRGQQVTLRCSPISGHKSVSWYQQVLGQGPQFIFQYYEKEERGRGNFPDRFSARQFPNYSSELNVNALLLGDSALYLCASAALRDRSYGYTFGSGTRLTVV.

The CDR3 nucleotides are TGTGCCAGCAGGAACTTCGGACAGGCCCACTTTAACTATGGCTACACCTTC. Amino acids: CASRNFGQAHFNYGYTF. The chain carries TRBV21-1 and TRBJ1-2; TRBD1 is taken as the D call from the table, unchecked against the DNA. TRBV21-1 is given as a pseudogene. This CDR3 contains 17 residues.

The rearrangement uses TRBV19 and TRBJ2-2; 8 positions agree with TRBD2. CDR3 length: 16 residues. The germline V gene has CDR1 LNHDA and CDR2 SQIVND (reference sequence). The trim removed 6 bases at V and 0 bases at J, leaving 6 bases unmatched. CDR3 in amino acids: CASRLSGEANTGELFF. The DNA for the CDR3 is TGTGCCAGTAGACTTAGCGGGGAAGCGAACACCGGGGAGCTGTTTTTT. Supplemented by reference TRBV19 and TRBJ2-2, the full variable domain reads DGGITQSPKYLFRKEGQNVTLSCEQNLNHDAMYWYRQDPGQGLRLIYYSQIVNDFQKGDIAEGYSVSREKKESFPLTVTSAQKNPTAFYLCASRLSGEANTGELFFGEGSRLTVL.

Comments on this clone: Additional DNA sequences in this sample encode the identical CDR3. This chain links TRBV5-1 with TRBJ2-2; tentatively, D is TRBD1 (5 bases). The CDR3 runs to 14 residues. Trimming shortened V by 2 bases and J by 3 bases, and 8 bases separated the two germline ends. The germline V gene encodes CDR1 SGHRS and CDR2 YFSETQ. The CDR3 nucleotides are TGCGCCAGCAGCTTCACAGGAGACACCGGGGAGCTGTTTTTT. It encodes CASSFTGDTGELFF.

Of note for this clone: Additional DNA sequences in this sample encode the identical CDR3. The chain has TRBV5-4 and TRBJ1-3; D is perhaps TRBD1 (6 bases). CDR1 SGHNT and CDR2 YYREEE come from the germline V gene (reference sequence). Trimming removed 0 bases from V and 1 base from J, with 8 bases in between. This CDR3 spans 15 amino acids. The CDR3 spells CASSLAGVSGNTIYF. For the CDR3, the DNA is TGTGCCAGCAGCTTGGCAGGGGTGTCTGGAAACACCATATATTTT.

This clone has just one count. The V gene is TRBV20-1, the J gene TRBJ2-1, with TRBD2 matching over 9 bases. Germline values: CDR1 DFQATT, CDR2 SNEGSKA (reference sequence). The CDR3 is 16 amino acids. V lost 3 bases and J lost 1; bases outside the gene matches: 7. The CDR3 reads CSASPGLASSYNEQFF. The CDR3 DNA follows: TGCAGTGCTAGTCCGGGACTAGCATCGTCCTACAATGAGCAGTTCTTC.

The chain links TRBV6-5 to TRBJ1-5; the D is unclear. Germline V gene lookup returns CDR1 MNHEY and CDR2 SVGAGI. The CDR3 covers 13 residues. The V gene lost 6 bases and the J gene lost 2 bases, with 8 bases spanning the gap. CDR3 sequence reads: CASRMSGNQPQHF. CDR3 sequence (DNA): TGTGCCAGCAGGATGTCGGGCAATCAGCCCCAGCATTTT.

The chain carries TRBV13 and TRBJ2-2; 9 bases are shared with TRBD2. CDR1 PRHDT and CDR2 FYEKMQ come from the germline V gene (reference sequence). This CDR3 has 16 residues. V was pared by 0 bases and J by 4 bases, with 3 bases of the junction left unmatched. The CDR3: CASSLGVAGATGELFF. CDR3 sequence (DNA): TGTGCCAGCAGCTTAGGAGTAGCGGGGGCCACCGGGGAGCTGTTTTTT. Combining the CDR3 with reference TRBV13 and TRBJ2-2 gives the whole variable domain AAGVIQSPRHLIKEKRETATLKCYPIPRHDTVYWYQQGPGQDPQFLISFYEKMQSDKGSIPDRFSAQQFSDYHSELNMSSLELGDSALYFCASSLGVAGATGELFFGEGSRLTVL.

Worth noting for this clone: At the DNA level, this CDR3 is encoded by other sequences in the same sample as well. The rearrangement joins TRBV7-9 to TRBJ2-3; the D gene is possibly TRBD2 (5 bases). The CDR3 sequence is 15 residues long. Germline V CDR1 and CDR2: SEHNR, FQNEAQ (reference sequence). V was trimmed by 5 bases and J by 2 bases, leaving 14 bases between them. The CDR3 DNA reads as TGTGCCAGCAGCCTACCAAGCGGTTCCACAGATACGCAGTATTTT. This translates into CASSLPSGSTDTQYF.

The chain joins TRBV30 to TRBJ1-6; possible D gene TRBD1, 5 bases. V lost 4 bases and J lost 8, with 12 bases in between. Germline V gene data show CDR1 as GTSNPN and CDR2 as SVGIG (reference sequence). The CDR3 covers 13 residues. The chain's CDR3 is CAWTQGRDSPLHF. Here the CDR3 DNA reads TGTGCCTGGACGCAGGGTAGGGATTCACCCCTCCACTTT.

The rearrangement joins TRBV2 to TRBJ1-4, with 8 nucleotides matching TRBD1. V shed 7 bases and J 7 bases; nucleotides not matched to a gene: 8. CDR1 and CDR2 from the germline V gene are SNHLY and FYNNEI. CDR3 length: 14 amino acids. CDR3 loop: CASTRGQGVEKLFF. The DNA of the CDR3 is TGTGCCAGCACCCGAGGACAGGGAGTTGAAAAACTGTTTTTT.

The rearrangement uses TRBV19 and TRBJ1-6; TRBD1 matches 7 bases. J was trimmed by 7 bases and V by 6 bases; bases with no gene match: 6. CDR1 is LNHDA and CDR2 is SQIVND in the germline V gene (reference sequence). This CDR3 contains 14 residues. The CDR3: CASSGQAGNSPLHF. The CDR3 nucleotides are TGTGCCAGTAGCGGACAGGCCGGGAATTCACCCCTCCACTTT.

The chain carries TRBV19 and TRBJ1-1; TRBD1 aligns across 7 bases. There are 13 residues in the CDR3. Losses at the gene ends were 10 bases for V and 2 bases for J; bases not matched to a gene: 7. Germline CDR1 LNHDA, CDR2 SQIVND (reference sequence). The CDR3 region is CATATGANTEAFF. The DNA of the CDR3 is TGTGCCACCGCAACAGGGGCTAACACTGAAGCTTTCTTT. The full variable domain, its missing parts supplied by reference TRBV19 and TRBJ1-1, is DGGITQSPKYLFRKEGQNVTLSCEQNLNHDAMYWYRQDPGQGLRLIYYSQIVNDFQKGDIAEGYSVSREKKESFPLTVTSAQKNPTAFYLCATATGANTEAFFGQGTRLTVV.

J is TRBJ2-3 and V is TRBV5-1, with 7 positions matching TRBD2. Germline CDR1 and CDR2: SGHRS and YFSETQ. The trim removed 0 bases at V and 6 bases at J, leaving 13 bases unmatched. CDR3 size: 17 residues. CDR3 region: CASSLDGRDYVSDTQYF. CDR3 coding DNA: TGCGCCAGCAGCTTGGACGGCAGGGACTACGTTTCGGATACGCAGTATTTT.

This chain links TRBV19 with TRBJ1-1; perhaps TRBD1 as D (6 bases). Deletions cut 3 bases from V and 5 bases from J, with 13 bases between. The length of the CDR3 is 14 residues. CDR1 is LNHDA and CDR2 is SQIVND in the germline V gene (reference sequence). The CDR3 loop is CASSMGARITEAFF. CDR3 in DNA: TGTGCCAGTAGTATGGGGGCGAGAATTACTGAAGCTTTCTTT. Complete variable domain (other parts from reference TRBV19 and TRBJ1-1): DGGITQSPKYLFRKEGQNVTLSCEQNLNHDAMYWYRQDPGQGLRLIYYSQIVNDFQKGDIAEGYSVSREKKESFPLTVTSAQKNPTAFYLCASSMGARITEAFFGQGTRLTVV.

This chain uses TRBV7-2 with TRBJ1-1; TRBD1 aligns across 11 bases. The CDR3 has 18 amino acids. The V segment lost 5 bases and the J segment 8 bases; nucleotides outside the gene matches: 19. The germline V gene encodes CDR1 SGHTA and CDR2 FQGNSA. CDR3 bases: TGTGCCAGCAGCCTCTCCCACCCCGGACAGGGGGCGGGTAGGGAAGCTTTCTTT. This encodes CASSLSHPGQGAGREAFF.

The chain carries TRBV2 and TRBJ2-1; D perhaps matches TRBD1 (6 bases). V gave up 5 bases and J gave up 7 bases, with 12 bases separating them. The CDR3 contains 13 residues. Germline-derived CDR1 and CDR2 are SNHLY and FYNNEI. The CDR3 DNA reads TGTGCCAGCAGTTTTATTGGACAGAATGAGCAGTTCTTC. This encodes CASSFIGQNEQFF. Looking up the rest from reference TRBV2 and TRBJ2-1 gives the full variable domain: EPEVTQTPSHQVTQMGQEVILRCVPISNHLYFYWYRQILGQKVEFLVSFYNNEISEKSEIFDDQFSVERPDGSNFTLKIRSTKLEDSAMYFCASSFIGQNEQFFGPGTRLTVL.

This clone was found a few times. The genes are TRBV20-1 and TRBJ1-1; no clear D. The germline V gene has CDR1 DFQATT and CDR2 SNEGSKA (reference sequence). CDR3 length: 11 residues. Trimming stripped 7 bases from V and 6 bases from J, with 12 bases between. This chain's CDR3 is CSGWRDPEAFF. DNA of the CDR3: TGCAGTGGTTGGAGGGATCCTGAAGCTTTCTTT.

The CDR3 here is CASSRDRLNEKLFF. DNA of the CDR3: TGTGCCAGCAGTCGGGACAGATTAAATGAAAAACTGTTTTTT. The chain joins TRBV27 to TRBJ1-4; TRBD1 aligns across 7 bases. CDR1 is MNHEY and CDR2 is SMNVEV in the germline V gene (reference sequence). The CDR3 sequence is 14 residues long. J was trimmed by 5 bases and V by 5 bases; bases with no gene match: 5.

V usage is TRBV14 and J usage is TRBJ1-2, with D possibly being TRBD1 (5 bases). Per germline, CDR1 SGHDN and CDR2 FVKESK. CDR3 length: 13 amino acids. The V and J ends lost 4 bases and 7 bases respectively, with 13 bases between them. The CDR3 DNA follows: TGTGCCAGCAGCCCGCAGGGTACGGGTGGCTACACCTTC. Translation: CASSPQGTGGYTF. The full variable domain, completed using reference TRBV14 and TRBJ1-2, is EAGVTQFPSHSVIEKGQTVTLRCDPISGHDNLYWYRRVMGKEIKFLLHFVKESKQDESGMPNNRFLAERTGGTYSTLKVQPAELEDSGVYFCASSPQGTGGYTFGSGTRLTVV.

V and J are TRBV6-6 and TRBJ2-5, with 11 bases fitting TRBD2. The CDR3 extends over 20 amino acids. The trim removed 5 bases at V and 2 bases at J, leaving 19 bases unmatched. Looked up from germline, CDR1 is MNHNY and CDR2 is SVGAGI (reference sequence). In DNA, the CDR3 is TGTGCCAGCAGTCACCCCGGGGTAGCGGGGGGGAGGAATGTACAAGAGACCCAGTACTTC. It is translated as CASSHPGVAGGRNVQETQYF.

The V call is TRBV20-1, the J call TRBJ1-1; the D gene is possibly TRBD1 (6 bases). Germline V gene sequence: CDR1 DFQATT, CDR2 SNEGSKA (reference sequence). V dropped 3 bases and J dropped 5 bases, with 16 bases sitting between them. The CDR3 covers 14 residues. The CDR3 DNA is TGCAGTGCTAGTATGGGCGGGGGGCGGACTGAAGCTTTCTTT. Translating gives CSASMGGGRTEAFF.